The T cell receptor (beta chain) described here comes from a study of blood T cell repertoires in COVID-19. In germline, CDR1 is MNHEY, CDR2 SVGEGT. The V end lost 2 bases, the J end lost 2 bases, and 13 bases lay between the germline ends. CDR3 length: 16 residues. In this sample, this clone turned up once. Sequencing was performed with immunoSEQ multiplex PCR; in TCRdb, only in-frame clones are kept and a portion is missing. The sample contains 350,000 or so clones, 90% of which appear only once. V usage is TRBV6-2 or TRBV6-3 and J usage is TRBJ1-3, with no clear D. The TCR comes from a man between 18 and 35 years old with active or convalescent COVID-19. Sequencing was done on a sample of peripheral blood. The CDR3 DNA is TGTGCCAGCAGTTACAGCCCACAAACAGCTGGAAACACCATATATTTT. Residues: CASSYSPQTAGNTIYF.